Following are 10 T cell receptor beta chains from one sample sequenced in a study of blood T cell repertoires in COVID-19. The protocol was immunoSEQ multiplex PCR, while the TCRdb copy is restricted to in-frame clones and leaves out a portion. Of 100,000 to 150,000 clones in the sample, 75% to 90% are singletons; the top ten hold around 3.2%. Sequences were obtained from peripheral blood. Receptor source: an elderly woman with COVID-19, enrolled during active disease.

The J gene is TRBJ1-2, the V gene TRBV6-1, with a tentative D call TRBD1 (5 bases). The CDR3 covers 13 residues. Germline V gene sequence: CDR1 MNHNS, CDR2 SASEGT. The ends were cut back, 2 bases at V and 6 bases at J, with 10 bases in the middle. The CDR3 sequence is CASSERGFNGYTF. As DNA, the CDR3 is TGTGCCAGCAGTGAAAGGGGATTTAATGGCTACACCTTC.

The V gene is TRBV28, the J gene TRBJ2-7; D is possibly TRBD1 (6 bases). This CDR3 comprises 14 residues. Germline-derived CDR1 and CDR2 are MDHEN and SYDVKM. Deletions cut 5 bases from V and 3 bases from J, with 14 bases between. The DNA for the CDR3 is TGTGCCAGCAGTGCCTACAGGGAGAACTACGAGCAGTACTTC. Amino acids: CASSAYRENYEQYF.

The CDR3 sequence is CASSYRRGGQETQYF. DNA for the CDR3: TGCGCCAGCAGCTACCGCAGGGGTGGTCAAGAGACCCAGTACTTC. The chain has TRBV5-1 and TRBJ2-5, with a possible D match to TRBD1 (6 bases). The CDR3 covers 15 residues. Germline CDR1 and CDR2: SGHRS and YFSETQ. Between the trimmed V and J ends, which lost 3 bases and 2 bases, there was a span of 14 bases.

The V and J genes are TRBV5-5 and TRBJ2-7; 9 bases are a match to TRBD2. V trimming: 4 bases; J trimming: 7 bases; junction bases outside the gene matches: 3. Per the germline V gene, CDR1 is SGHKS and CDR2 is YYEKEE (reference sequence). This CDR3 has 12 residues. This CDR3 is CASSLLAGEQYF. The CDR3 nucleotides read TGTGCCAGCAGCCTTCTAGCGGGAGAGCAGTACTTC.

The chain couples TRBV9 to TRBJ2-2; weak D call: TRBD2 (5 bases). This CDR3 has 13 residues. Germline V gene sequence: CDR1 SGDLS, CDR2 YYNGEE. V was shortened by 3 bases and J by 5 bases, with 8 bases between the two germline ends. CDR3 residues: CASSAWETGELFF. The CDR3 coding sequence is TGTGCCAGCAGCGCATGGGAGACCGGGGAGCTGTTTTTT. The variable domain in full, with the rest retrieved from reference TRBV9 and TRBJ2-2, is DSGVTQTPKHLITATGQRVTLRCSPRSGDLSVYWYQQSLDQGLQFLIQYYNGEERAKGNILERFSAQQFPDLHSELNLSSLELGDSALYFCASSAWETGELFFGEGSRLTVL.

The V gene is TRBV7-2, the J gene TRBJ2-3; TRBD1 is a possible D gene (5 bases). CDR3 size: 16 residues. Germline CDR1 SGHTA, CDR2 FQGNSA. V was shortened by 1 base and J by 6 bases, with 17 bases between the two germline ends. CDR3 bases: TGTGCCAGCAGCTTAGGTCTTAGGGGTCGGTCGGATACGCAGTATTTT. It is translated as CASSLGLRGRSDTQYF. The full variable domain, completed using reference TRBV7-2 and TRBJ2-3, is GAGVSQSPSNKVTEKGKDVELRCDPISGHTALYWYRQSLGQGLEFLIYFQGNSAPDKSGLPSDRFSAERTGGSVSTLTIQRTQQEDSAVYLCASSLGLRGRSDTQYFGPGTRLTVL.

This clone occurred once. CDR3 in DNA: TGTGCCAGCAGCCCCACGTGGGCGGGAGAGAATGAGCAGTTCTTC. Protein product: CASSPTWAGENEQFF. The J gene is TRBJ2-1, the V gene TRBV3-1 (or the pseudogene TRBV3-2), with 7 nucleotides matching TRBD2. CDR1 LGHDT and CDR2 YNNKEL come from the germline V gene (reference sequence). J was trimmed by 7 bases and V by 4 bases; bases with no gene match: 10. The CDR3 runs 15 residues.

The chain is built from TRBV6-5 and TRBJ1-1; D perhaps matches TRBD1 (5 bases). The germline V gene has CDR1 MNHEY and CDR2 SVGAGI. The CDR3 has 15 residues. The V and J ends lost 6 bases and 0 bases respectively, with 14 bases between them. CDR3 sequence (DNA): TGTGCCAGCAGACCAGGGTATTCGATGAACACTGAAGCTTTCTTT. Translating gives CASRPGYSMNTEAFF.

This clone was counted a few times. The gene calls are TRBV19 and TRBJ2-6, with D possibly being TRBD2 (6 bases). CDR3 length: 16 residues. V lost 0 bases and J 0 bases, leaving 6 bases between the germline ends. From germline, CDR1 is LNHDA and CDR2 SQIVND (reference sequence). The CDR3 reads CASSIEEGSGANVLTF. DNA of the CDR3: TGTGCCAGTAGTATAGAGGAGGGCTCTGGGGCCAACGTCCTGACTTTC.

This clone was observed once. The chain combines TRBV10-1 with TRBJ1-6, with D unclear. The V end lost 10 bases, the J end lost 8 bases, and 3 bases lay between the germline ends. In germline, CDR1 is WNHNN, CDR2 SYGVQD (reference sequence). The CDR3 is 9 amino acids. For the CDR3, the DNA is TGCGCCACCGATTCACCCCTCCACTTT. Translating gives CATDSPLHF.